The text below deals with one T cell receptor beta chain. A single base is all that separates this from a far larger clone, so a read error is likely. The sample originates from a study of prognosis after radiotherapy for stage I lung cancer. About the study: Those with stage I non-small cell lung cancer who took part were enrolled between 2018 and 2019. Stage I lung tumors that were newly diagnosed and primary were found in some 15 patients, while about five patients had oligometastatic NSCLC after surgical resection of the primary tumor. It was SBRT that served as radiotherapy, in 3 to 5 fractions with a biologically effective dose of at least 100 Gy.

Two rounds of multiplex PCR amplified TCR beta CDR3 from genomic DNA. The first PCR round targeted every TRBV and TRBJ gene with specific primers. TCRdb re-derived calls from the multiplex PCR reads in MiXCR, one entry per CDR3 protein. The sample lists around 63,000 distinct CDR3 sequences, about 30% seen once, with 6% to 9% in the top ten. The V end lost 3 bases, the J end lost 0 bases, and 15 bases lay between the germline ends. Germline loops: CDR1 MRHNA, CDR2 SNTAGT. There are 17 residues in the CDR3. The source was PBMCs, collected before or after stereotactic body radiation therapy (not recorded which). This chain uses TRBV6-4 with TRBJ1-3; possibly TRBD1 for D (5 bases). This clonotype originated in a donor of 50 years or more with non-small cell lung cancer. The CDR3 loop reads CASSERGHFCSGNTIYF. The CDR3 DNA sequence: TGTGCCAGCAGTGAACGAGGACACTTCTGCTCTGGAAACACCATATATTTT.